This T cell receptor beta chain stems from a study of shared clonotypes between healthy human individuals. General study points: Naive subsets typically showed greater estimated richness than memory subsets.

Sequenced by immunoSEQ multiplex PCR; TCRdb stores in-frame clones only, minus some. The sample has roughly 1,500,000 clones, 95% to 99% seen once. Notes on this clone: Its antigen remains unknown.

J lost 6 bases, V lost 6 bases, and 4 bases had no gene match. The CDR3 is 12 amino acids. Germline V gene sequence: CDR1 SGHAT, CDR2 FQNNGV. The sequencing sample was made of naive CD4+ T cells sorted from blood. Specified subset: CD45RA+ positively selected. V gene TRBV11-2 combines with J gene TRBJ2-7; 8 positions agree with TRBD1. This TCR was sampled from a young man in good health. CDR3 nucleotides: TGTGCCAGCAGAAACGGGACAGGCGAGCAGTACTTC. Encoded protein: CASRNGTGEQYF.